This paragraph covers one TCR beta chain sequence. No antigen is known for it. Those patients with uncontrolled infection, other autoimmune disease, pregnancy or lactation were excluded. RNA transcripts yielded amplified TCR beta CDR3 regions. Using the HTBI primer set, a first-round RT-PCR was run on the TCR CDR3. In TCRdb, the multiplex PCR reads were re-called with MiXCR into one record per CDR3 protein. The sample has a few hundred thousand distinct CDR3 sequences, under 25% seen once. This entry comes from a study of T cells in Graves' hyperthyroidism and ophthalmopathy. The CDR3 runs 13 residues. CDR1 is LGHDT, CDR2 YNNKEL, per germline (reference sequence). V lost 2 bases and J lost 0, with 4 bases in between. Study-wide points: Separating ophthalmopathy from stable hyperthyroidism was achieved by a 13 V-J model. Most thyroid clonotypes that were expanded above 0.001 also turned up in blood.

Sequences were obtained from blood. The origin of this receptor is a woman aged 70-85 years with Graves' ophthalmopathy. The chain couples TRBV3-1 to TRBJ1-2; D not resolved. Here the CDR3 DNA reads TGTGCCAGCAGCCAAAGATCTAACTATGGCTACACCTTC. Residues: CASSQRSNYGYTF.